This entry is about one T cell receptor (beta chain). This sample stems from a study of technical replicates of blood from a few donors. The germline V gene encodes CDR1 SGHVS and CDR2 FNYEAQ. V lost 5 bases and J lost 7; bases outside the gene matches: 20. The CDR3 has 18 amino acids. The table came from immunoSEQ multiplex PCR; TCRdb's copy has only in-frame clones and leaves some out. The sample lists about 12,000 clones; approximately 96% were seen once. Sequences were obtained from PBMCs. The rearrangement uses TRBV7-6 and TRBJ1-2, with 9 bases identical to TRBD1. The receptor was isolated from a human donor in good health. DNA of the CDR3: TGTGCCAGCAGCCCCACCGGGACAGGGAGGCTACGCGCTTTTGGCTACACCTTC. This sequence encodes CASSPTGTGRLRAFGYTF. The full variable domain, in which reference TRBV7-6 and TRBJ1-2 provide the parts outside the CDR3, is GAGVSQSPRYKVTKRGQDVALRCDPISGHVSLYWYRQALGQGPEFLTYFNYEAQQDKSGLPNDRFSAERPEGSISTLTIQRTEQRDSAMYRCASSPTGTGRLRAFGYTFGSGTRLTVV.